This TCR beta chain was sequenced for a study of identical twins. TCRdb independently ran MiXCR on the 5' RACE reads; one entry per CDR3 protein. The table has roughly 220,000 distinct CDR3 sequences, 5.5% to 7.5% seen once. Germline-derived CDR1 and CDR2 are MNHEY and SMNVEV (reference sequence). J gave up 1 base and V 3 bases, and 3 bases lay outside the gene matches. The CDR3 has 15 residues. This clonotype came up a few times. Separately, the same data were catalogued under a study of T cells expressing NK-cell markers. That work states: Dominant NKG2C+ clonotypes were found to form about 1.0-7.0% of CD8+ T cells in 5 or 6 donors.

This sequence originates from a woman aged 18-29 years in good health. The chain combines TRBV27 with TRBJ2-5; 9 positions agree with TRBD2. The sequenced material came from CD8+ T cells sorted from blood. CDR3 sequence (DNA): TGTGCCAGCAGTTTTCTAGCGGGAAGCCAAGAGACCCAGTACTTC. It encodes CASSFLAGSQETQYF.